The source of this T cell receptor beta chain is a study of T cells after yellow fever vaccination. Study summary: With SMART-Seq v4 Ultra Low Input, the fractions containing low cell numbers were prepared.

V was pared by 7 bases and J by 2 bases, with 9 bases of the junction left unmatched. The CDR3 totals 16 residues. Germline V lookup: CDR1 SNHLY, CDR2 FYNNEI. The study made its TCR cDNA through 5'RACE template switching. That step introduced a universal primer site along with UMIs. TCRdb reprocessed the 5' RACE reads with MiXCR, giving one entry per CDR3 protein. The top ten hold approximately 16% of the sample, which has fewer than 400,000 distinct CDR3 sequences, about 6.2% seen once. This clonotype was counted only a few times. Its antigen is unidentified. Overall study findings and caveats: Relatively few clonotypes were ones that appeared in both CD4 and CD8 compartments. Post-booster repertoires contained most primary-vaccination clones again (about 95% CD4, roughly 91% CD8).

This receptor was taken from a man aged 30 to 45 who received the YFV17D yellow fever vaccine. Sequencing used PBMCs, obtained 5 days after the yellow fever booster vaccination. V gene TRBV2 combines with J gene TRBJ2-1; 9 positions match TRBD1. CDR3 amino acids: CASTEFRDRAYNEQFF. In DNA, the CDR3 is TGTGCCAGCACCGAATTCCGGGACAGGGCCTACAATGAGCAGTTCTTC.